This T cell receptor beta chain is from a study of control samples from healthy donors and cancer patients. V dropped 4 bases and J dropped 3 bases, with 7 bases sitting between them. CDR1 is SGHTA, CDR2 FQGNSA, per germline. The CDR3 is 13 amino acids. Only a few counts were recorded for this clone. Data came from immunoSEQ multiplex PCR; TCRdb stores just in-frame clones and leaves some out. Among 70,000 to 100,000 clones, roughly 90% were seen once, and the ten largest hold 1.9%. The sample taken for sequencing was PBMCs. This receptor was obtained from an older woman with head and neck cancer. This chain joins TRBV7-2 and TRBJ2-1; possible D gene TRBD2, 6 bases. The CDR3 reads CASSWDFYNEQFF. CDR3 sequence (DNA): TGTGCCAGCAGCTGGGACTTCTACAATGAGCAGTTCTTC.